This entry lists 10 T cell receptor beta chains sequenced from one sample in a study of siplizumab effects on memory and regulatory T cells. Generated by immunoSEQ multiplex PCR, the TCRdb table keeps only in-frame clones and is missing some. This table holds more than 50,000 clones, approximately 93% found once. The sample comprised CD8+ T cells sorted from blood. These receptors originate from a human donor in good health.

The gene calls are TRBV29-1 and TRBJ2-5; 7 bases are shared with TRBD1. The germline V gene encodes CDR1 SQVTM and CDR2 ANQGSEA. The CDR3 is 13 residues long. J was trimmed by 1 base and V by 2 bases; bases with no gene match: 1. This CDR3 is CSVEWDSQETQYF. The CDR3 coding sequence is TGCAGCGTTGAATGGGACAGCCAAGAGACCCAGTACTTC.

The chain has TRBV13 and TRBJ2-7; perhaps TRBD1 as D (6 bases). The CDR3 contains 14 residues. V lost 5 bases, J lost 1 base, and 12 bases lay in between. Germline V gene data show CDR1 as PRHDT and CDR2 as FYEKMQ (reference sequence). This CDR3 is CASSLQGSSYEQYF. CDR3 DNA sequence: TGTGCCAGCAGCCTACAGGGTAGTTCCTACGAGCAGTACTTC.

This clone has only one observation. The V gene is TRBV30, the J gene TRBJ2-5, with 7 positions matching TRBD2. Germline V gene lookup returns CDR1 GTSNPN and CDR2 SVGIG (reference sequence). Trimming took 1 base from V and 5 from J; bases not matched to a gene: 7. This CDR3 comprises 14 residues. In DNA form, the CDR3 reads TGTGCCTGGAGTGCCTCGACTAGCTTGGAGACCCAGTACTTC. Encoded protein: CAWSASTSLETQYF.

This clone was observed once. The genes are TRBV6-5 and TRBJ1-2; D is ambiguous. There are 12 residues in the CDR3. V lost 7 bases and J lost 3, with 9 bases in between. Germline V gene lookup returns CDR1 MNHEY and CDR2 SVGAGI. CDR3 sequence: CASKGSDYGYTF. As DNA, the CDR3 is TGTGCCAGCAAAGGGTCCGACTATGGCTACACCTTC.

The chain is built from TRBV7-8 and TRBJ2-5; no clear D gene. CDR1 is SGHVS, CDR2 FQNEAQ, per germline. With 1 base removed from V and 5 bases from J, the gap between germline ends came to 8 bases. CDR3 length: 13 amino acids. CDR3 residues: CASSLVGEETQYF. The CDR3 coding sequence is TGTGCCAGCAGCTTAGTGGGTGAGGAGACCCAGTACTTC.

V usage is TRBV7-8 and J usage is TRBJ2-2; D may be TRBD2 (6 bases). Germline V gives CDR1 SGHVS, CDR2 FQNEAQ. Between the trimmed V and J ends, which lost 8 bases and 2 bases, there was a span of 15 bases. The CDR3 sequence is 15 residues long. CDR3 sequence: CASALGGPNTGELFF. The CDR3 DNA follows: TGTGCCAGCGCCCTGGGAGGCCCAAACACCGGGGAGCTGTTTTTT.

The chain's CDR3 is CASSYQRGSSYEQYF. CDR3 in DNA: TGTGCCAGCAGCTATCAGAGGGGAAGCTCCTACGAGCAGTACTTC. The rearrangement links TRBV11-2 to TRBJ2-7, with D perhaps being TRBD1 or TRBD2 (5 bases each). There are 15 residues in the CDR3. Germline V CDR1 and CDR2: SGHAT, FQNNGV. V gave up 4 bases and J gave up 0 bases, with 13 bases separating them. Combining the CDR3 with reference TRBV11-2 and TRBJ2-7 gives the whole variable domain EAGVAQSPRYKIIEKRQSVAFWCNPISGHATLYWYQQILGQGPKLLIQFQNNGVVDDSQLPKDRFSAERLKGVDSTLKIQPAKLEDSAVYLCASSYQRGSSYEQYFGPGTRLTVT.

This clone was detected once. The rearrangement joins TRBV30 to TRBJ1-2, with TRBD1 matching 11 bases. With V trimmed by 2 bases and J by 8 bases, 13 bases remained unmatched. CDR3 size: 16 residues. CDR1 GTSNPN and CDR2 SVGIG come from the germline V gene (reference sequence). The CDR3 nucleotides read TGTGCCTGGAGTCCGGCCCAACAGGACAGGGGGCAAGGCTACACCTTC. Encoded protein: CAWSPAQQDRGQGYTF. Together with reference TRBV30 and TRBJ1-2, the CDR3 gives the full variable domain: SQTIHQWPATLVQPVGSPLSLECTVEGTSNPNLYWYRQAAGRGLQLLFYSVGIGQISSEVPQNLSASRPQDRQFILSSKKLLLSDSGFYLCAWSPAQQDRGQGYTFGSGTRLTVV.

This chain connects TRBV29-1 to TRBJ2-1; 7 positions agree with TRBD2. The V gene end was trimmed by 2 bases and the J gene end by 9 bases; junction bases not matched to a gene: 1. Germline loops: CDR1 SQVTM, CDR2 ANQGSEA. This CDR3 comprises 11 residues. In DNA form, the CDR3 reads TGCAGCGTTGAACAGCGGGGTGAGCAGTTCTTC. Protein: CSVEQRGEQFF.

Points on this clone: In the same sample, other DNA sequences code for this CDR3. The chain links TRBV7-9 to TRBJ2-7; D call uncertain. The CDR3 runs to 11 residues. Germline V gene lookup returns CDR1 SEHNR and CDR2 FQNEAQ (reference sequence). V lost 5 bases and J lost 3, with 5 bases in between. The CDR3 sequence is CASSPDYEQYF. The CDR3 nucleotides are TGTGCCAGCAGCCCTGACTACGAGCAGTACTTC.